These T cell receptor beta chains were read from a single sample in a study of cytomegalovirus exposure and HLA in healthy donors. The data were produced by immunoSEQ multiplex PCR, yet TCRdb's version contains in-frame clones alone and is incomplete. Of about 130,000 clones listed, 66% are singletons. What was sequenced was PBMCs. These receptors were collected from a human donor in good health. Both conserved end residues are part of each CDR3. A D gene is named only where the DNA matches it firmly. Clone size is not always given. Where it is, it says once, few, many or a class for expanded clones.

TRBV2	NA	TRBJ2-5	NA	CASDGGLQETQYF	TGTGCCTCAGATGGTGGCTTGCAAGAGACCCAGTACTTC
TRBV21-1	NA	TRBJ2-1	NA	CASSEGRGLAGAIDEQFF	TGTGCCAGCAGCGAGGGACGCGGACTAGCGGGAGCGATCGATGAGCAGTTCTTC
TRBV11-1	NA	TRBJ2-1	NA	CASSPGVAALDEQLF	TGTGCCAGCAGCCCGGGGGTAGCGGCGCTGGATGAGCAGCTCTTC
TRBV5-4	NA	TRBJ2-1	NA	CASSLVGSRDWQFF	TGTGCCAGCAGCTTGGTCGGTAGTCGGGACTGGCAGTTCTTC
TRBV5-4	few	TRBJ1-2	NA	CASRVRSESIGYTF	TGTGCCAGCAGAGTAAGGAGCGAATCGATTGGCTACACCTTC
TRBV10-1	NA	TRBJ2-1	NA	CASSESVGAGDEQFF	TGCGCCAGCAGTGAATCAGTTGGGGCCGGCGATGAGCAGTTCTTC
TRBV28	NA	TRBJ2-3	NA	CASSPRQGWGGYRYF	TGTGCCAGCAGCCCCAGGCAGGGGTGGGGGGGTTATCGGTATTTT
TRBV25-1	NA	TRBJ2-7	TRBD1	CASSTPGTGTAEQYF	TGTGCCAGCAGTACCCCCGGGACAGGGACGGCCGAGCAGTACTTC
TRBV29-1	NA	TRBJ2-7	TRBD1	CSVEDGTGYEQYF	TGCAGCGTTGAGGATGGGACAGGGTACGAGCAGTACTTC
TRBV5-1	NA	TRBJ2-3	NA	CASSLGGRSTDTQYF	TGCGCCAGCAGCTTGGGTGGGAGGAGCACAGATACGCAGTATTTT
TRBV29-1	NA	TRBJ2-3	TRBD1	CSAGDRNTQYF	TGCAGCGCCGGGGACAGGAATACGCAGTATTTT
TRBV5-4	once	TRBJ2-7	NA	CASSHKMDSYEQYF	TGTGCCAGCAGCCATAAAATGGACTCTTACGAGCAGTACTTC
TRBV2	once	TRBJ1-2	NA	CASMAANYGYTF	TGTGCCAGCATGGCAGCTAACTATGGCTACACCTTC
TRBV6-5	NA	TRBJ2-3	NA	CAVARQPDTQYF	TGTGCCGTCGCGCGGCAGCCAGATACGCAGTATTTT
TRBV5-1	NA	TRBJ1-4	TRBD1	CASQVTGTENEKLFF	TGCGCCAGTCAGGTCACCGGGACAGAAAATGAAAAACTGTTTTTT
TRBV5-1	NA	TRBJ2-7	NA	CASSLDVSGVYEQYF	TGCGCCAGCAGCTTGGATGTCTCAGGGGTCTACGAGCAGTACTTC
TRBV4-1	NA	TRBJ2-1	NA	CASSQGRARGYNEQFF	TGCGCCAGCAGCCAAGGGAGGGCCCGGGGGTACAATGAGCAGTTCTTC
TRBV19	NA	TRBJ2-1	TRBD2	CASSIASGSHNEQFF	TGTGCCAGTAGTATAGCCAGCGGGAGTCACAATGAGCAGTTCTTC
TRBV5-1	NA	TRBJ2-1	TRBD2	CASILGTSGYNEQFF	TGCGCCAGCATTTTAGGGACTAGCGGGTACAATGAGCAGTTCTTC
TRBV6-1	NA	TRBJ2-1	TRBD1	CASRVTGSNSEQFF	TGTGCCAGCAGGGTGACAGGGTCAAATTCTGAGCAATTCTTC
TRBV7-9	once	TRBJ2-2	TRBD1	CASSPSTGYTGELFF	TGTGCCAGCAGCCCGTCGACAGGGTACACCGGGGAGCTGTTTTTT
TRBV4-1	few	TRBJ1-1	NA	CASSPPGLTEAFF	TGCGCCAGCAGCCCACCAGGACTGACTGAAGCTTTCTTT
TRBV28	NA	TRBJ1-5	NA	CASSFGQGNQPQHF	TGTGCCAGCAGTTTTGGGCAGGGTAATCAGCCCCAGCATTTT
TRBV5-4	NA	TRBJ2-5	NA	CASSLARAGGETQYF	TGTGCCAGCAGCTTGGCTAGAGCTGGGGGGGAGACCCAGTACTTC
TRBV10-1	NA	TRBJ2-1	NA	CASSESVAVSSYNEQFF	TGCGCCAGCAGTGAGTCGGTGGCGGTTAGCTCCTACAATGAGCAGTTCTTC
TRBV5-1	NA	TRBJ1-4	NA	CASSLASPDEKLFF	TGCGCCAGCAGCTTGGCAAGCCCGGATGAAAAACTGTTTTTT
TRBV13	once	TRBJ2-2	NA	CASSWWGGAASTGELFF	TGTGCCAGCAGCTGGTGGGGGGGCGCAGCTAGCACCGGGGAGCTGTTTTTT
TRBV6-5	few	TRBJ2-2	NA	CASRQQTGELFF	TGTGCCAGCAGACAACAAACCGGGGAGCTGTTTTTT
TRBV9	NA	TRBJ2-3	NA	CASSVGVRSGYPTDTQYF	TGTGCCAGCAGCGTAGGTGTGCGGAGCGGTTATCCCACAGATACGCAGTATTTT
TRBV6-1	NA	TRBJ1-5	NA	CASSGGGGSFWYQPQHF	TGTGCCAGCAGTGGTGGAGGAGGCAGTTTTTGGTATCAGCCCCAGCATTTT
TRBV5-4	NA	TRBJ2-1	TRBD2	CASRKGLAGADYNEQFF	TGTGCCAGCAGGAAGGGACTAGCGGGAGCTGACTACAATGAGCAGTTCTTC
TRBV11-1	once	TRBJ2-7	NA	CASSVTRGGGSEQYF	TGTGCCAGCAGCGTAACAAGGGGAGGGGGTAGCGAGCAGTACTTC
TRBV5-8	NA	TRBJ2-7	TRBD1	CASSLGQGNSYEQYF	TGTGCCAGCAGCCTAGGACAGGGAAACTCCTACGAGCAGTACTTC
TRBV18	NA	TRBJ2-7	TRBD1	CASSLDRVGEQYF	TGTGCCAGCTCCCTTGACAGGGTAGGCGAGCAGTACTTC
TRBV5-4	NA	TRBJ2-5	TRBD1	CASSPPGQEEETQYF	TGTGCCAGCAGCCCCCCCGGACAGGAGGAAGAGACCCAGTACTTC
TRBV29-1	NA	TRBJ2-1	NA	CSVVARGVYNEQFF	TGCAGCGTTGTGGCCAGGGGAGTCTACAATGAGCAGTTCTTC
TRBV6-6	NA	TRBJ1-2	TRBD1	CASRDAGQGSGYTF	TGTGCCAGCAGAGACGCTGGACAGGGTTCCGGCTACACCTTC
TRBV12-5	NA	TRBJ2-3	NA	CASGLATDTQYF	TGTGCTAGTGGTTTGGCAACAGATACGCAGTATTTT
TRBV28	few	TRBJ1-2	NA	CASSLYGGYGYTF	TGTGCCAGCAGTTTATACGGCGGCTATGGCTACACCTTC
TRBV28	few	TRBJ2-7	NA	CASSLSRVSSYEQYF	TGTGCCAGCAGTTTGAGCAGGGTCAGTTCCTACGAGCAGTACTTC
TRBV5-1	few	TRBJ2-1	NA	CASSLSDSGDEQFF	TGCGCCAGCAGCTTATCCGACAGTGGCGATGAGCAGTTCTTC
TRBV6-5	few	TRBJ2-1	NA	CASRETSYNEQFF	TGTGCCAGCAGAGAAACTAGTTACAATGAGCAGTTCTTC
TRBV27	NA	TRBJ1-2	NA	CASSLSAAANYGYTF	TGTGCCAGCAGCTTATCAGCGGCGGCGAACTATGGCTACACCTTC
TRBV12-5	NA	TRBJ2-7	TRBD2	CASGAGAREQYF	TGTGCTAGTGGCGCGGGAGCCAGGGAGCAGTACTTC
TRBV6-5	few	TRBJ1-1	NA	CASKYGQQNTEAFF	TGTGCCAGCAAATATGGACAGCAGAACACTGAAGCTTTCTTT
TRBV7-9	NA	TRBJ2-3	TRBD2	CASSWRATSGTSTDTQYF	TGTGCCAGCAGCTGGAGGGCGACTAGCGGGACCAGCACAGATACGCAGTATTTT
TRBV10-3	NA	TRBJ2-2	TRBD2	CAISSGRLAGSNTGELFF	TGTGCCATCAGCTCGGGGAGACTAGCGGGCTCGAACACCGGGGAGCTGTTTTTT
TRBV7-9	NA	TRBJ2-5	TRBD1	CASSMGQGADQETQYF	TGTGCCAGCAGCATGGGACAGGGGGCGGATCAAGAGACCCAGTACTTC
TRBV13	NA	TRBJ2-5	TRBD2	CASSPSGRLSETQYF	TGTGCCAGCAGCCCTAGCGGGAGGCTCTCGGAGACCCAGTACTTC
TRBV9	NA	TRBJ1-5	TRBD1	CASSVVEGGRVGQGSPRSNQPQHF	TGTGCCAGCAGCGTAGTAGAGGGAGGGAGAGTGGGACAGGGGAGTCCCCGTAGCAATCAGCCCCAGCATTTT
TRBV6-5	NA	TRBJ2-7	NA	CASSTTGPGPYEQYF	TGTGCCAGCAGTACAACAGGGCCGGGCCCCTACGAGCAGTACTTC
TRBV12-5	NA	TRBJ2-2	NA	CASVGTSANTGELFF	TGTGCTAGTGTCGGGACTTCTGCGAACACCGGGGAGCTGTTTTTT
TRBV10-3	NA	TRBJ1-2	TRBD1	CAIHGQGRFNYGYTF	TGTGCCATCCACGGACAGGGACGTTTTAACTATGGCTACACCTTC